This TCR beta chain originates from a study of blood T cells in healthy people across ages. There are 14 residues in the CDR3. Losses at the gene ends were 1 base for V and 3 bases for J; bases not matched to a gene: 2. Germline V gives CDR1 SGHTA, CDR2 FQGNSA. A J-beta primer mix and a sample-barcoded 5' primer were used in a second PCR of roughly 6 to 11 cycles. TCRdb re-called the 5' RACE reads through MiXCR, storing one row per CDR3 protein. The sample gives approximately 670,000 distinct CDR3 sequences, about 43% of which show up once; around 32% is in the top ten. The receptor was isolated from a man aged 80 or over in good health. The source material was blood. The chain has TRBV7-2 and TRBJ2-7; the match to TRBD2 covers 8 bases. In nucleotides, the CDR3 is TGTGCCAGCAGCTTAGGGACTAGCTTCTACGAGCAGTACTTC. It codes for CASSLGTSFYEQYF.